The rows below give T cell receptor beta chains drawn from one sample of a study of human T cells and chemical hapten exposure. From the RACE reads, TCRdb called clonotypes with MiXCR, one entry per CDR3 protein. Of 190,000 or so distinct CDR3 sequences in the sample, 25% to 35% are singletons; the top ten hold 2.9%. Sequencing used whole blood, obtained in connection with sensitization to the hapten diphenylcyclopropenone (DPC). The origin of the receptors is a woman aged 25 to 39 with alopecia areata. Some clones in this sample may be carry-over from other donors' samples. CDR3s include the opening cysteine and the closing phenylalanine or tryptophan. D genes are given only for firm matches. Size values are once, few and many counts, or a class for expanded clones, and some rows have none.

D gene	J gene	CDR3 length	V gene	clone size	CDR3 DNA	CDR3 protein
-	TRBJ1-5	12	TRBV28	-	TGTGCCAGCACCTACAGGGCGCAGCCCCAGCATTTT	CASTYRAQPQHF
TRBD2	TRBJ2-1	15	TRBV9	-	TGTGCCAGCAGCGTAGATCAGCGGGGCTACAATGAGCAGTTCTTC	CASSVDQRGYNEQFF
TRBD1	TRBJ1-4	14	TRBV6-5	-	TGTGCCAGCAGACTTGGACAGGGGCGTGAAAAACTGTTTTTT	CASRLGQGREKLFF
TRBD1	TRBJ2-7	15	TRBV6-5	few	TGTGCCAGCAAGGGGGCCAGTACTAGCTCCTACGAGCAGTACTTC	CASKGASTSSYEQYF
-	TRBJ1-2	15	TRBV18	few	TGTGCCAGCTCCCCGGGAATGGGAAGGATTGATGGCTACACCTTC	CASSPGMGRIDGYTF
-	TRBJ1-3	17	TRBV6-5	few	TGTGCCAGCAGTTACAAGAGAACTCTCCCACCGGGAAACACCATATATTTT	CASSYKRTLPPGNTIYF
TRBD1	TRBJ1-2	13	TRBV12-3/TRBV12-4	few	TGTGCCAGCAGAACAGGGGGCGTCTATGGCTACACCTTC	CASRTGGVYGYTF
TRBD2	TRBJ2-1	15	TRBV7-2	few	TGTGCCAGCAGCATTAGCGGGACTACCTACAATGAGCAGTTCTTC	CASSISGTTYNEQFF
-	TRBJ2-3	14	TRBV20-1	once	TGCAGTGCTAGAAAGGACAGCTCCACAGATACGCAGTATTTT	CSARKDSSTDTQYF
-	TRBJ2-3	16	TRBV7-8	-	TGTGCCAGCAGCTCCCTAGCCAGCGGGTACGCAGATACGCAGTATTTT	CASSSLASGYADTQYF
-	TRBJ1-2	13	TRBV20-1	-	TGCAGTGCTAGGGGGGAATCTAACTATGGCTACACCTTC	CSARGESNYGYTF
-	TRBJ1-1	15	TRBV10-3	few	TGTGCCATCAGTGAGCCTTCGGGGGGAGGGACTGAAGCTTTCTTT	CAISEPSGGGTEAFF
-	TRBJ2-4	15	TRBV20-1	-	TGCAGTGCTAGTGCGGGCCAGCTAGCCAAAAACATTCAGTACTTC	CSASAGQLAKNIQYF
TRBD1	TRBJ2-7	15	TRBV6-5	few	TGTGCCAGCAGTTACTCGACAGGGGTTTCGTACGAGCAGTACTTC	CASSYSTGVSYEQYF
TRBD2	TRBJ2-3	15	TRBV2	-	TGTGCCAGCAGCCATAGCGGGGGAATAGCGGATACGCAGTATTTT	CASSHSGGIADTQYF
-	TRBJ2-1	14	TRBV5-5	-	TGTGCCAGCAGCTTTCATTATCGGGGGTATGAGCAGTTCTTC	CASSFHYRGYEQFF
-	TRBJ2-5	15	TRBV28	-	TGTGCCAGCAGTTCCTTTGAGGAGGTTGGGTGGGCCCAGTACTTC	CASSSFEEVGWAQYF
-	TRBJ2-1	12	TRBV28	few	TGTGCCAGCAGTTTAGGTCGACTAGAGCAGTTCTTC	CASSLGRLEQFF
-	TRBJ2-7	10	TRBV6-1	few	TGTGCCAGCAGGTCGGGTGAGCAGTACTTC	CASRSGEQYF
TRBD1	TRBJ2-1	15	TRBV6-2/TRBV6-3	-	TGTGCCAGCAGCCCTCCGGGACAGGGGGCGGTCGGGCAGTTCTTC	CASSPPGQGAVGQFF
-	TRBJ2-1	14	TRBV11-2	few	TGTGCCAGCAGCTTAGTCGAGGGGACGGGTGAGCAGTTCTTC	CASSLVEGTGEQFF
-	TRBJ1-2	13	TRBV6-2/TRBV6-3	-	TGTACCAGCAGGGCCGGGACATCAGGTGGCTACACCTTC	CTSRAGTSGGYTF
-	TRBJ1-1	13	TRBV12-3/TRBV12-4	-	TGTGCCAGCAGTAGACAGCTGAACACTGAAGCTTTCTTT	CASSRQLNTEAFF
-	TRBJ1-1	14	TRBV30	few	TGTGCCTCCGCAGCGTTACTTCCGAACACTGAAGCTTTCTTT	CASAALLPNTEAFF
-	TRBJ1-4	14	TRBV30	-	TGTGCCTGGACTGGACCCGCAACTAATGAAAAACTGTTTTTT	CAWTGPATNEKLFF
-	TRBJ1-5	15	TRBV21-1	-	TGTGCCAGCAGCAGAGGGACAAAACCGGGCCAGCCCCAGCATTTT	CASSRGTKPGQPQHF
TRBD1	TRBJ2-1	16	TRBV7-2	-	TGTGCCAGCAGCCCCGGGCCCGACAGGGCCTACAATGAGCAGTTCTTC	CASSPGPDRAYNEQFF
-	TRBJ2-7	13	TRBV25-1	-	TGTGCCAGCAGGGGCACAGGGATCGACGAGCAGTACTTC	CASRGTGIDEQYF
-	TRBJ1-4	16	TRBV6-6	-	TGTGCCAGCAGTTACTCGAAGACCAGCCCGAATGAAAAACTGTTTTTT	CASSYSKTSPNEKLFF
TRBD1	TRBJ1-5	14	TRBV28	-	TGTGTCAGCAGGGGACAGGTCGGGGGGATGGCCCAGCATTTT	CVSRGQVGGMAQHF
-	TRBJ2-1	17	TRBV23-1	-	TGCGCCAGCAGCCCTAAGTGCCCGCGCGGGACTGACAATGAGCAGTTCTTC	CASSPKCPRGTDNEQFF
-	TRBJ1-5	12	TRBV19	-	TGTGCCAGTAGTATGGGGTATCAGCCCCAGCATTTT	CASSMGYQPQHF
-	TRBJ2-1	14	TRBV20-1	-	TGCAGTGCTAGAGATAACGGGGGCGGAGGGGAGCAGTTCTTC	CSARDNGGGGEQFF
TRBD1	TRBJ1-1	17	TRBV6-1	-	TGTGCCAGCAGACCCTGGACAGGGAATCCCCGGGTCAGTGAAGCTTTCTTT	CASRPWTGNPRVSEAFF
-	TRBJ2-5	14	TRBV3-1	-	TGTGCCAGCAGCCGAGTGGGCAGACAAGAGACCCAGTACTTC	CASSRVGRQETQYF
TRBD1	TRBJ1-2	15	TRBV4-3	-	TGCGCCAGCAGCCCTCAGACAGGGGGCAGCTATGGCTACACCTTC	CASSPQTGGSYGYTF
TRBD1	TRBJ1-4	13	TRBV20-1	-	TGCAGTGTTCGACAGGGTTCCAATGAAAAACTGTTTTTT	CSVRQGSNEKLFF
-	TRBJ2-1	12	TRBV5-1	few	TGCGCCAGCAGCTTGGAGGGCAATGAGCAGTTCTTC	CASSLEGNEQFF
-	TRBJ1-2	17	TRBV4-1	-	TGCGCCAGCAGCCAAGAGTCCGGGCCCGACGGGAACTATGGCTACACCTTC	CASSQESGPDGNYGYTF
-	TRBJ1-6	15	TRBV18	few	TGTGCCAGCTCACCCCTGGAAGGGGAGGAATCACCCCTCCACTTT	CASSPLEGEESPLHF
-	TRBJ1-2	13	TRBV29-1	few	TGCAGCGTAGCTCGGACTGACAACTATGGCTACACCTTC	CSVARTDNYGYTF
-	TRBJ2-1	13	TRBV28	many	TGTGCCAGCAGTTTGCCGCAATACAATGAGCAGTTCTTC	CASSLPQYNEQFF
-	TRBJ1-1	15	TRBV9	-	TGTGCCAGCAGCGTAGCTGGGGGAATGGGAACTGAAGCTTTCTTT	CASSVAGGMGTEAFF
-	TRBJ1-5	13	TRBV6-2/TRBV6-3	-	TGTGCCAGCAGTTACTCAGGGCTACAGCCCCAGCATTTT	CASSYSGLQPQHF
TRBD2	TRBJ2-1	15	TRBV20-1	-	TGCAGTGCTCCCCAACTAGCGGGGAGGGTCAATGAGCAGTTCTTC	CSAPQLAGRVNEQFF
TRBD1	TRBJ1-2	15	TRBV3-1	-	TGTGCCAGCAGCCAAGCCGGGACAGACAACTATGGCTACACCTTC	CASSQAGTDNYGYTF
-	TRBJ2-7	16	TRBV7-8	-	TGTGCCAGCAGCTTAGGGCCAGGGCTGGGATACTACGAGCAGTACTTC	CASSLGPGLGYYEQYF
TRBD1	TRBJ2-1	15	TRBV6-1	few	TGTGCCAGCAGTCCCCGGGACAGGATAGACAATGAGCAGTTCTTC	CASSPRDRIDNEQFF
-	TRBJ1-2	12	TRBV20-1	few	TGCAGTGCTCCAGGGGAATACCATGGCTACACCTTC	CSAPGEYHGYTF
TRBD2	TRBJ2-7	13	TRBV27	-	TGTGCCAGCAGTAGCGGGATGGGCTACGAGCAGTACTTC	CASSSGMGYEQYF
-	TRBJ1-3	13	TRBV10-3	-	TGTGCCATCAGTGAGTCTAGTGGAAACACCATATATTTT	CAISESSGNTIYF
-	TRBJ1-5	16	TRBV28	-	TGTGCCAGCAGTCTGCCCAGGACAACTAACAATCAGCCCCAGCATTTT	CASSLPRTTNNQPQHF
-	TRBJ1-1	12	TRBV29-1	-	TGCAGCGTCGGACTGCTGAACACTGAAGCTTTCTTT	CSVGLLNTEAFF
-	TRBJ1-1	14	TRBV28	many	TGTGCCAGCAGCCGCCCCGGGAGGTACACTGAAGCTTTCTTT	CASSRPGRYTEAFF
TRBD2	TRBJ2-1	15	TRBV15	few	TGTGCCACCAGCATAATAGCGGGAGTGATCAATGAGCAGTTCTTC	CATSIIAGVINEQFF